The 24 T cell receptor beta chains below come from one sample, sequenced in a study of T cell repertoires in cytomegalovirus infection. Their recognized antigens are unknown. TCRdb analysed the reads with MiXCR anew, one entry per CDR3 protein. The data contain 450,000 to 600,000 distinct CDR3 sequences, 30% to 40% of them singletons. Sequenced here: cultured PBMCs, sampled from culture after CMV antigen stimulation. The source of these receptors is a human donor in good health (CMV status not recorded). Some clones in this sample may be carry-over from other donors' samples.

This clonotype was seen repeatedly, ten times or more. CDR3 sequence: CASSLPTSGRSLSTDTQYF. CDR3 sequence (DNA): TGTGCCAGCAGCTTACCGACTAGCGGGAGGAGCCTCAGCACAGATACGCAGTATTTT. The chain employs TRBV7-8 and TRBJ2-3, with 13 bases that match TRBD2. With V trimmed by 2 bases and J by 0 bases, 8 bases remained unmatched. The germline V gene encodes CDR1 SGHVS and CDR2 FQNEAQ. The CDR3 extends over 19 amino acids.

J is TRBJ1-2 and V is TRBV7-9; unclear D gene. The germline V and J ends were trimmed by 0 bases and 1 base, with 12 bases remaining between them. CDR1 and CDR2 (germline): SEHNR, FQNEAQ (reference sequence). This CDR3 comprises 16 residues. The CDR3 spells CASSLAATRGNYGYTF. The CDR3 DNA sequence: TGTGCCAGCAGCTTAGCGGCGACACGGGGTAACTATGGCTACACCTTC.

This clonotype occurred many times. V gene TRBV7-9 combines with J gene TRBJ2-3; a possible D gene is TRBD2 (6 bases). The CDR3 is 15 residues long. The germline V gene has CDR1 SEHNR and CDR2 FQNEAQ (reference sequence). V lost 3 bases and J lost 2, with 12 bases in between. CDR3 residues: CASSFTGETTDTQYF. CDR3 DNA sequence: TGTGCCAGCAGCTTCACGGGGGAGACCACAGATACGCAGTATTTT.

The chain recombines TRBV20-1 with TRBJ2-1; 14 positions agree with TRBD2. The CDR3 consists of 14 residues. V was clipped by 6 bases and J by 8 bases; unmatched bases: 6. CDR1 is DFQATT and CDR2 is SNEGSKA in the germline V gene (reference sequence). CDR3: CSAPGLAGVDEQFF. DNA of the CDR3: TGCAGTGCCCCGGGACTAGCGGGAGTGGATGAGCAGTTCTTC.

This clonotype was observed a few times. CDR3 bases: TGCAGTGCGGGAACCGGAGGGAACGAGCAGTACGTC. Translation gives CSAGTGGNEQYV. The genes are TRBV20-1 and TRBJ2-7; tentative D call: TRBD2 (6 bases). The CDR3 totals 12 residues. Germline CDR1 and CDR2: DFQATT and SNEGSKA (reference sequence). Trimming pared 6 bases from V and 5 bases from J, leaving 14 bases between.

This clonotype has just a few counts. V is TRBV28 and J is TRBJ1-1; tentatively, D is TRBD1 (5 bases). CDR1 is MDHEN, CDR2 SYDVKM, per germline. The CDR3 spans 14 residues. V gave up 5 bases and J gave up 8 bases, with 18 bases separating them. The CDR3 nucleotides read TGTGCCAGCAGTCCGATCCGGGACGTGGGAGAAGCTTTCTTT. It codes for CASSPIRDVGEAFF.

V and J are TRBV27 and TRBJ1-1; 8 bases match TRBD1. The CDR3 loop spans 14 amino acids. J gave up 11 bases and V 1 base, and 9 bases lay outside the gene matches. Germline CDR1 is MNHEY and CDR2 is SMNVEV (reference sequence). DNA of the CDR3: TGTGCCAGCAGTTTATTCGGAACAGGGGGATCGGCTTTCTTT. It translates to CASSLFGTGGSAFF.

The chain carries TRBV27 and TRBJ2-7; D is uncertain. V was trimmed by 1 base and J by 2 bases, leaving 12 bases between them. CDR3 size: 15 residues. Germline values: CDR1 MNHEY, CDR2 SMNVEV (reference sequence). The CDR3 is CASSLLPTRAYEQYF. The CDR3, as DNA: TGTGCCAGCAGTTTATTGCCGACTCGGGCCTACGAGCAGTACTTC.

V usage is TRBV7-2 and J usage is TRBJ1-6, with D uncertain. This CDR3 contains 15 residues. Trimming stripped 3 bases from V and 5 bases from J, with 11 bases between. Germline assignment: CDR1 SGHTA and CDR2 FQGNSA. The CDR3 region is CASSFEAQHNSPLHF. The CDR3 coding sequence is TGTGCCAGCAGCTTCGAGGCACAGCATAATTCACCCCTCCACTTT.

This clonotype was seen only a few times. The chain is built from TRBV11-2 and TRBJ2-1; unclear D gene. This CDR3 region has 12 residues. Germline V gene data show CDR1 as SGHAT and CDR2 as FQNNGV. V lost 5 bases to trimming and J lost 9 bases, with 11 bases between them. DNA for the CDR3: TGTGCCAGCAGCATATCAGGCGGTGAGCAGTTCTTC. Its translation is CASSISGGEQFF.

This clonotype has only a few counts. V is TRBV7-8 and J is TRBJ1-4; tentative D call: TRBD1 (5 bases). The CDR3 covers 14 residues. The V end lost 4 bases, the J end lost 4 bases, and 10 bases lay between the germline ends. CDR1 and CDR2 (germline): SGHVS, FQNEAQ. The CDR3 DNA reads TGTGCCAGCAGCTCAGGACAAATTAATGAAAAACTGTTTTTT. This translates into CASSSGQINEKLFF.

This clonotype has a count of ten or more. This chain joins TRBV7-2 and TRBJ2-3; TRBD2 agrees at 9 bases. In germline, CDR1 is SGHTA, CDR2 FQGNSA. There are 14 residues in the CDR3. V shed 5 bases, J shed 5 bases, and the junction held 5 bases outside the gene matches. The CDR3 nucleotides read TGTGCCAGCAGCCTTAGCGGGAGACAAGATACGCAGTATTTT. Amino acid sequence: CASSLSGRQDTQYF.

Only one count was recorded for this clonotype. The chain links TRBV18 to TRBJ2-1, with TRBD2 matching over 7 bases. CDR1 KGHSH and CDR2 LQKENI come from the germline V gene. The CDR3 sequence is 14 residues long. With V trimmed by 3 bases and J by 5 bases, 4 bases remained unmatched. CDR3 protein: CASSPARGNNEQFF. For the CDR3, the DNA is TGTGCCAGCTCACCCGCGCGGGGGAACAATGAGCAGTTCTTC.

This clonotype came up many times. This chain joins TRBV7-6 and TRBJ2-5; TRBD2 might be the D (6 bases). Germline V gives CDR1 SGHVS, CDR2 FNYEAQ. The CDR3 contains 16 residues. Trimming took off 5 bases at V and 0 bases at J, with 16 bases between the two ends. The CDR3 reads CASSEPGRDNQETQYF. The DNA of the CDR3 is TGTGCCAGCAGCGAACCGGGGCGGGATAACCAAGAGACCCAGTACTTC.

Written as DNA, the CDR3 is TGCAGCGTTGAATACCTAGCGGGGTCCACAGATACGCAGTATTTT. Translated: CSVEYLAGSTDTQYF. J is TRBJ2-3 and V is TRBV29-1; TRBD2 aligns across 9 bases. V shed 2 bases, J shed 2 bases, and the junction held 5 bases outside the gene matches. There are 15 residues in the CDR3. Germline lookup yields CDR1 SQVTM and CDR2 ANQGSEA.

This clonotype was counted only a few times. The V gene is TRBV7-9, the J gene TRBJ1-1; TRBD1 matches 7 bases. V lost 3 bases and J lost 6; bases outside the gene matches: 7. The CDR3 runs to 14 residues. Germline V gene lookup returns CDR1 SEHNR and CDR2 FQNEAQ (reference sequence). CDR3 coding DNA: TGTGCCAGCAGCTTCACAGGGGCGAGCGCTGAAGCTTTCTTT. As protein: CASSFTGASAEAFF. The variable domain in full, completed from reference TRBV7-9 and TRBJ1-1, reads DTGVSQNPRHKITKRGQNVTFRCDPISEHNRLYWYRQTLGQGPEFLTYFQNEAQLEKSRLLSDRFSAERPKGSFSTLEIQRTEQGDSAMYLCASSFTGASAEAFFGQGTRLTVV.

Only a few counts were recorded for this clonotype. The rearrangement links TRBV20-1 to TRBJ1-5, with 9 bases fitting TRBD1. Germline V gene sequence: CDR1 DFQATT, CDR2 SNEGSKA (reference sequence). Unmatched junction bases numbered 14, after V lost 2 bases and J lost 6 bases. CDR3 length equals 17 residues. The CDR3 nucleotides are TGCAGTGCTAGATCCCCCGGGACAGGGCGAACAACTCAGCCCCAGCATTTT. Translated, it gives CSARSPGTGRTTQPQHF.

This clonotype has ten or more counts. This rearrangement joins TRBV7-2 to TRBJ2-3, with 8 bases aligning to TRBD2. This CDR3 is built from 15 residues. The V segment lost 3 bases and the J segment 3 bases; nucleotides outside the gene matches: 5. Germline assignment: CDR1 SGHTA and CDR2 FQGNSA. This CDR3 reads CASSFRTSMTDTQYF. CDR3 bases: TGTGCCAGCAGCTTCCGGACTAGCATGACAGATACGCAGTATTTT.

This clonotype was recorded at least ten times. The chain combines TRBV12-3 or TRBV12-4 with TRBJ1-2; no reliable D call. This CDR3 is built from 15 residues. V lost 7 bases and J 4 bases, leaving 19 bases between the germline ends. The CDR3 bases are TGTGCCAGCACTACCCACCCCGGCGGGAGCTATGGCTACACCTTC. Translated, it gives CASTTHPGGSYGYTF.

This clonotype came up many times. The V gene is TRBV19, the J gene TRBJ2-3, with 9 bases lining up with TRBD1. CDR3 length: 16 residues. Per the germline V gene, CDR1 is LNHDA and CDR2 is SQIVND (reference sequence). V gave up 5 bases and J gave up 0 bases; unmatched junction bases: 6. CDR3 sequence (DNA): TGTGCCAGTAGTGCCGACAGGGGGTTGAGCACAGATACGCAGTATTTT. Translating gives CASSADRGLSTDTQYF.

This clonotype was counted between two and nine times. The chain joins TRBV7-6 to TRBJ2-7, with D unclear. V was pared by 2 bases and J by 3 bases, with 8 bases between. CDR1 is SGHVS and CDR2 is FNYEAQ in the germline V gene. This CDR3 has 13 amino acids. DNA of the CDR3: TGTGCCAGCAGCTTACATCCTAGCTACGAGCAGTACGTC. Residues: CASSLHPSYEQYV.

The rearrangement links TRBV24-1 to TRBJ2-3; 8 bases are a match to TRBD2. Germline CDR1 and CDR2: KGHDR and SFDVKD. CDR3 length equals 17 residues. Trimming at V came to 4 bases and at J to 4 bases, leaving 12 bases not matched to a gene. The CDR3 DNA follows: TGTGCCACCAGTGACCCCAAAGCGGGAGTAGTTGCAGATACGCAGTATTTT. It yields the protein CATSDPKAGVVADTQYF.

This clonotype was found a few times. The V and J genes are TRBV6-2 or TRBV6-3 and TRBJ2-7; 11 nucleotides align to TRBD2. J was trimmed by 4 bases and V by 8 bases; bases with no gene match: 10. This CDR3 region has 15 residues. Germline V gene lookup returns CDR1 MNHEY and CDR2 SVGEGT. In DNA form, the CDR3 reads TGTGCCAGCGGTACTAGCGGGAGTGGCGGGTACGAGCAGTACGTC. As protein: CASGTSGSGGYEQYV.

This rearrangement joins TRBV7-2 to TRBJ2-3; 8 nucleotides align to TRBD2. V lost 5 bases to trimming and J lost 0 bases; unmatched junction nucleotides: 10. CDR1 and CDR2 (germline): SGHTA, FQGNSA. This CDR3 contains 17 residues. The CDR3 coding sequence is TGTGCCAGCAGCCCCTTGGCGGGAGGAGCTAGCACAGATACGCAGTATTTT. Residues: CASSPLAGGASTDTQYF.